A single sample gave rise to the 7 T cell receptor beta chains below, sequenced in a study of T cells after yellow fever vaccination. One entry per CDR3 protein results from TCRdb running MiXCR on the 5' RACE reads. This table has over 200,000 distinct CDR3 sequences, approximately 6.8% appearing once. This sample comprised CD4+ T cells sorted from PBMCs, obtained on the day of the yellow fever booster vaccination. The receptors shown here come from a man aged 25-45 years who received the YFV17D yellow fever vaccine.

DNA for the CDR3: TGTGCCAGCAGTTTCCAGGGCATATCCTACGAGCAGTACTTC. Its protein is CASSFQGISYEQYF. The genes are TRBV28 and TRBJ2-7; D might be TRBD1 (5 bases). The germline CDR1 and CDR2 sequences are MDHEN and SYDVKM. There are 14 residues in the CDR3. With 3 bases removed from V and 1 base from J, the gap between germline ends came to 10 bases.

This clonotype was recorded at least ten times. The rearrangement uses TRBV7-9 and TRBJ2-5; D call uncertain. Trimming removed 4 bases from V and 5 bases from J, with 8 bases in between. The CDR3 spans 12 residues. Germline values: CDR1 SEHNR, CDR2 FQNEAQ (reference sequence). The CDR3 protein is CASSYEVETQYF. CDR3 nucleotide sequence: TGTGCCAGCAGCTACGAGGTGGAGACCCAGTACTTC.

There are a few counts of this clonotype. The gene calls are TRBV5-5 and TRBJ2-3; D is uncertain. Germline loops: CDR1 SGHKS, CDR2 YYEKEE (reference sequence). The germline V and J ends were trimmed by 2 bases and 1 base, with 14 bases remaining between them. The CDR3 is made up of 16 amino acids. The CDR3 is CASSFLRAQGTDTQYF. CDR3 nucleotides: TGTGCCAGCAGCTTCCTTAGGGCTCAGGGCACAGATACGCAGTATTTT.

V is TRBV6-2 or TRBV6-3 and J is TRBJ2-7, with D uncertain. V was trimmed by 6 bases and J by 0 bases, leaving 3 bases between them. This CDR3 has 11 amino acids. The V gene's germline CDR1 is MNHEY and CDR2 SVGEGT. The CDR3 sequence is CASRDSYEQYF. In DNA form, the CDR3 reads TGTGCCAGCAGAGACTCCTACGAGCAGTACTTC.

This clonotype appeared many times. The gene calls are TRBV11-2 and TRBJ1-5, with 10 bases lining up with TRBD1. The CDR3 loop spans 15 amino acids. Germline values: CDR1 SGHAT, CDR2 FQNNGV. Trimming took 5 bases from V and 1 from J; bases not matched to a gene: 2. The CDR3 DNA reads TGTGCCAGCAGCCAGACAGGGGGCAGCAATCAGCCCCAGCATTTT. This encodes CASSQTGGSNQPQHF.

This clonotype was counted at least ten times. This rearrangement joins TRBV28 to TRBJ2-3, with 9 bases lining up with TRBD1. J gave up 5 bases and V 6 bases, and 9 bases lay outside the gene matches. Germline V gene data show CDR1 as MDHEN and CDR2 as SYDVKM. CDR3 length equals 15 residues. The CDR3 reads CASRDAGQGKDTQYF. The CDR3 bases are TGTGCCAGCAGGGACGCGGGACAGGGTAAAGATACGCAGTATTTT.

This clonotype was seen a few times. The J gene is TRBJ2-7, the V gene TRBV18; 9 nucleotides match TRBD1. Trimming cost V 0 bases and J 6 bases; bases outside gene matches: 9. This CDR3 is 16 amino acids long. The germline V gene has CDR1 KGHSH and CDR2 LQKENI. The CDR3 is CASSPPTGGNGAEQYF. CDR3 nucleotide sequence: TGTGCCAGCTCACCACCGACAGGGGGAAACGGGGCCGAGCAGTACTTC.